This entry lists 31 T cell receptor beta chains sequenced from one sample in a study of blood T cell repertoires in COVID-19. Here immunoSEQ multiplex PCR was the method, and the copy in TCRdb shows in-frame clones only, minus some. Of some 190,000 clones in the sample, roughly 83% were seen once. The specimen sequenced was PBMCs or T cells enriched from blood (not recorded which). The receptors originated from a man aged 40-55 years with acute COVID-19.

The chain uses TRBV5-4 and TRBJ2-5; possibly TRBD2 for D (5 bases). This CDR3 has 14 amino acids. Per germline, CDR1 SGHNT and CDR2 YYREEE (reference sequence). V was trimmed by 7 bases and J by 5 bases, leaving 18 bases between them. The CDR3 region is CASQRQASTETQYF. For the CDR3, the DNA is TGTGCCAGCCAGCGGCAGGCGTCGACGGAGACCCAGTACTTC.

The chain joins TRBV6-5 to TRBJ1-6; 7 nucleotides align to TRBD1. With 6 bases clipped from V and 9 bases from J, the junction kept 8 bases outside the gene matches. Germline V lookup: CDR1 MNHEY, CDR2 SVGAGI. CDR3 length: 14 residues. CDR3 in amino acids: CASSVGQSPSPLHF. DNA for the CDR3: TGTGCCAGCAGCGTGGGACAGTCCCCTTCACCCCTCCACTTT.

This chain joins TRBV6-5 and TRBJ1-2, with 7 bases fitting TRBD1. CDR3 length: 13 amino acids. V trimming: 4 bases; J trimming: 8 bases; junction bases outside the gene matches: 7. Germline CDR1 reads MNHEY; CDR2 reads SVGAGI. The CDR3 sequence is CASSFRGHQGYTF. CDR3 nucleotide sequence: TGTGCCAGCAGTTTTAGGGGGCATCAAGGCTACACCTTC.

The chain uses TRBV4-3 and TRBJ2-2, with a tentative D call TRBD1 (6 bases). V was pared by 0 bases and J by 1 base, with 12 bases between. The CDR3 spans 17 residues. Germline CDR1 LGHNA, CDR2 YSLEER. Written as DNA, the CDR3 is TGCGCCAGCAGCCAAGACAGGGGTGCGGGGAACACCGGGGAGCTGTTTTTT. It codes for CASSQDRGAGNTGELFF.

This rearrangement joins TRBV2 to TRBJ1-1; no clear D. The germline V and J ends were trimmed by 4 bases and 6 bases, with 18 bases remaining between them. This CDR3 spans 15 amino acids. Per the germline V gene, CDR1 is SNHLY and CDR2 is FYNNEI. In DNA, the CDR3 is TGTGCCAGCAGTGGAGGTGTCCTTTTAGGCTCTGAAGCTTTCTTT. Translation: CASSGGVLLGSEAFF. The entire variable domain, with the rest obtained from reference TRBV2 and TRBJ1-1, is as follows: EPEVTQTPSHQVTQMGQEVILRCVPISNHLYFYWYRQILGQKVEFLVSFYNNEISEKSEIFDDQFSVERPDGSNFTLKIRSTKLEDSAMYFCASSGGVLLGSEAFFGQGTRLTVV.

The chain carries TRBV18 and TRBJ1-6; 7 bases line up with TRBD1. V gave up 1 base and J gave up 0 bases; unmatched junction bases: 12. The CDR3 loop spans 20 amino acids. Germline loops: CDR1 KGHSH, CDR2 LQKENI. The chain's CDR3 is CASSPLGQGDRSSYNSPLHF. In DNA, the CDR3 is TGTGCCAGCTCACCACTGGGGCAGGGGGATCGCAGCTCCTATAATTCACCCCTCCACTTT.

The chain has TRBV5-1 and TRBJ1-6; 7 positions match TRBD1. The CDR3 is made up of 15 amino acids. V was clipped by 4 bases and J by 9 bases; unmatched bases: 10. CDR1 is SGHRS and CDR2 is YFSETQ in the germline V gene. The CDR3 coding sequence is TGCGCCAGCAGCCCCGAAACAGGGGTGGGTTCACCCCTCCACTTT. Translation gives CASSPETGVGSPLHF.

This clone was counted between two and nine times. This sequence joins TRBV4-2 and TRBJ2-7, with 11 bases lining up with TRBD2. V lost 1 base, J lost 7 bases, and 12 bases stayed unmatched. Germline CDR1 LGHNA, CDR2 YNFKEQ. The CDR3 runs to 17 residues. CDR3 DNA sequence: TGTGCCAGCAGCCAAGCGGCGACTAGCGGGATGCCTGGGGAGCAGTACTTC. Protein sequence: CASSQAATSGMPGEQYF.

This sequence joins TRBV4-1 and TRBJ2-7, with TRBD2 matching over 10 bases. V lost 4 bases to trimming and J lost 1 base; unmatched junction nucleotides: 7. This CDR3 region has 16 residues. Germline V lookup: CDR1 MGHRA, CDR2 YSYEKL. This CDR3 reads CASSRISGRLSYEQYF. The DNA of the CDR3 is TGCGCCAGCAGCCGAATTAGCGGGAGGTTGTCCTACGAGCAGTACTTC.

This chain's CDR3 is CASSFTGHYSNQPQHF. The CDR3 DNA sequence: TGTGCCAGCAGTTTTACGGGACACTATAGCAATCAGCCCCAGCATTTT. V usage is TRBV7-2 and J usage is TRBJ1-5; a possible D gene is TRBD1 (6 bases). CDR1 is SGHTA, CDR2 FQGNSA, per germline. The CDR3 length is 16 residues. V dropped 6 bases and J dropped 0 bases, with 15 bases sitting between them. Combining the CDR3 with reference TRBV7-2 and TRBJ1-5 gives the whole variable domain GAGVSQSPSNKVTEKGKDVELRCDPISGHTALYWYRQSLGQGLEFLIYFQGNSAPDKSGLPSDRFSAERTGGSVSTLTIQRTQQEDSAVYLCASSFTGHYSNQPQHFGDGTRLSIL.

V is TRBV24-1 and J is TRBJ1-5; tentatively, D is TRBD1 (5 bases). The V end was cut by 3 bases, the J end by 8 bases, with 16 bases between. In germline, CDR1 is KGHDR, CDR2 SFDVKD. The length of the CDR3 is 15 residues. Written as DNA, the CDR3 is TGTGCCACCAGTGATCAATCAGGGCCACGGGAGCCCCAGCATTTT. Protein: CATSDQSGPREPQHF.

The chain recombines TRBV6-6 with TRBJ2-2; D perhaps matches TRBD2 (5 bases). In germline, CDR1 is MNHNY, CDR2 SVGAGI (reference sequence). The V end was cut by 6 bases, the J end by 15 bases, with 29 bases between. The CDR3 covers 16 residues. The DNA of the CDR3 is TGTGCCAGCAGCCGAAATCAGGACTCGGCCCAACCTGGGTTGTTTTTT. This translates into CASSRNQDSAQPGLFF.

The chain has TRBV18 and TRBJ1-4; D is ambiguous. This CDR3 spans 13 amino acids. Trimming left V 1 base short and J 8 bases short, with 8 bases between. The germline V gene has CDR1 KGHSH and CDR2 LQKENI. The CDR3 nucleotides read TGTGCCAGCTCACCACGGGGAGTAGAAAAACTGTTTTTT. It yields the protein CASSPRGVEKLFF.

The V call is TRBV10-1, the J call TRBJ1-4; D unresolved. With 9 bases removed from V and 7 bases from J, the gap between germline ends came to 12 bases. CDR1 is WNHNN and CDR2 is SYGVQD in the germline V gene (reference sequence). This CDR3 region has 12 residues. CDR3 loop: CARGGVAEKLFF. CDR3 bases: TGCGCCAGAGGAGGAGTGGCTGAAAAACTGTTTTTT.

V gene TRBV9 combines with J gene TRBJ2-3, with D unresolved. The CDR3 has 12 residues. Germline CDR1 is SGDLS and CDR2 is YYNGEE. V lost 1 base and J lost 5, with 5 bases in between. The CDR3 bases are TGTGCCAGCAGCGTACGTCTAGATACGCAGTATTTT. Protein product: CASSVRLDTQYF.

This clone was counted between two and nine times. The chain recombines TRBV7-2 with TRBJ2-7; 7 positions match TRBD2. Trimming at V came to 1 base and at J to 4 bases, leaving 7 bases not matched to a gene. This CDR3 contains 15 residues. Germline V gene data show CDR1 as SGHTA and CDR2 as FQGNSA. CDR3 in amino acids: CASSLEGGRGYEQYF. As DNA, the CDR3 is TGTGCCAGCAGCTTAGAGGGTGGGAGGGGTTACGAGCAGTACTTC.

The chain uses TRBV9 and TRBJ2-1; 10 bases align to TRBD2. CDR3 length equals 15 residues. V lost 4 bases, J lost 7 bases, and 8 bases stayed unmatched. Germline CDR1 SGDLS, CDR2 YYNGEE. The CDR3 here is CASSPLAGVGNEQFF. CDR3 DNA: TGTGCCAGCAGCCCCCTAGCGGGAGTCGGGAATGAGCAGTTCTTC. The full variable domain, in which reference TRBV9 and TRBJ2-1 provide the parts outside the CDR3, is DSGVTQTPKHLITATGQRVTLRCSPRSGDLSVYWYQQSLDQGLQFLIQYYNGEERAKGNILERFSAQQFPDLHSELNLSSLELGDSALYFCASSPLAGVGNEQFFGPGTRLTVL.

V and J are TRBV5-8 and TRBJ2-1; TRBD2 is a possible D gene (5 bases). Germline assignment: CDR1 SGHTS and CDR2 YDEGEE. Trimming removed 0 bases at V and 2 bases at J, with 9 bases between. The CDR3 is 15 amino acids. CDR3 in amino acids: CASSLANSAYNEQFF. For the CDR3, the DNA is TGTGCCAGCAGCTTGGCCAATAGCGCCTACAATGAGCAGTTCTTC.

This chain uses TRBV19 with TRBJ1-5; D perhaps matches TRBD1 (5 bases). Germline values: CDR1 LNHDA, CDR2 SQIVND (reference sequence). The CDR3 extends over 15 amino acids. The V end was cut by 8 bases, the J end by 0 bases, with 14 bases between. CDR3 coding DNA: TGTGCCAGTGTCGACAGCTTTTATAGCAATCAGCCCCAGCATTTT. Encoded protein: CASVDSFYSNQPQHF.

The chain is built from TRBV13 and TRBJ2-3; tentative D call: TRBD2 (5 bases). Trimming stripped 0 bases from V and 3 bases from J, with 10 bases between. Germline assignment: CDR1 PRHDT and CDR2 FYEKMQ (reference sequence). This CDR3 spans 15 amino acids. CDR3 bases: TGTGCCAGCAGCTTAGGAGCGGTTGGAACAGATACGCAGTATTTT. The encoded protein is CASSLGAVGTDTQYF.

The chain uses TRBV9 and TRBJ1-1; possibly TRBD1 for D (5 bases). The length of the CDR3 is 14 residues. The V and J ends lost 2 bases and 2 bases respectively, with 10 bases between them. Germline V CDR1 and CDR2: SGDLS, YYNGEE. The CDR3 coding sequence is TGTGCCAGCAGCGTCAGGGCCGTAAACACTGAAGCTTTCTTT. Protein sequence: CASSVRAVNTEAFF.

The gene calls are TRBV3-1 (or the pseudogene TRBV3-2) and TRBJ2-3; 11 bases are a match to TRBD2. Germline V gene sequence: CDR1 LGHDT, CDR2 YNNKEL (reference sequence). The V gene end was trimmed by 4 bases and the J gene end by 1 base; junction bases not matched to a gene: 4. CDR3 length: 16 amino acids. This chain's CDR3 is CASSPGTSGRTDTQYF. The CDR3 DNA sequence: TGTGCCAGCAGCCCCGGGACTAGCGGACGCACAGATACGCAGTATTTT.

The chain uses TRBV5-4 and TRBJ1-6; the D gene is possibly TRBD1 (6 bases). CDR3 size: 14 residues. Trimming left V 3 bases short and J 7 bases short, with 11 bases between. CDR1 SGHNT and CDR2 YYREEE come from the germline V gene (reference sequence). The CDR3 bases are TGTGCCAGCAGCTCGGACAGAAACAATTCACCCCTCCACTTT. Residues: CASSSDRNNSPLHF.

The CDR3 loop is CSVLYSSYNEQFF. The CDR3 bases are TGCAGCGTTCTCTACAGCTCCTACAATGAGCAGTTCTTC. The chain couples TRBV29-1 to TRBJ2-1, with D hard to call. CDR1 and CDR2 (germline): SQVTM, ANQGSEA. The V and J ends lost 5 bases and 0 bases respectively, with 8 bases between them. This CDR3 is 13 amino acids long.

CDR3 nucleotides: TGTGCCAGCAGTACTAGCGGGAGGGCCAGTTGGAGCATTCAGTACTTC. This translates into CASSTSGRASWSIQYF. The gene calls are TRBV28 and TRBJ2-4; 13 nucleotides line up with TRBD2. V lost 5 bases, J lost 9 bases, and 10 bases stayed unmatched. The CDR3 has 16 residues. The germline CDR1 and CDR2 sequences are MDHEN and SYDVKM. The complete variable domain, with remaining parts taken from reference TRBV28 and TRBJ2-4, reads DVKVTQSSRYLVKRTGEKVFLECVQDMDHENMFWYRQDPGLGLRLIYFSYDVKMKEKGDIPEGYSVSREKKERFSLILESASTNQTSMYLCASSTSGRASWSIQYFGAGTRLSVL.

This clone has a single count. This chain connects TRBV2 to TRBJ2-2; 13 nucleotides line up with TRBD2. In germline, CDR1 is SNHLY, CDR2 FYNNEI. The junction had 5 bases not matched to a gene; V was cut back by 7 bases and J by 6 bases. This CDR3 spans 15 amino acids. CDR3 loop: CASMPGLAGPGELFF. In DNA form, the CDR3 reads TGTGCCAGCATGCCGGGACTAGCGGGACCCGGGGAGCTGTTTTTT. Combining the CDR3 with reference TRBV2 and TRBJ2-2 gives the whole variable domain EPEVTQTPSHQVTQMGQEVILRCVPISNHLYFYWYRQILGQKVEFLVSFYNNEISEKSEIFDDQFSVERPDGSNFTLKIRSTKLEDSAMYFCASMPGLAGPGELFFGEGSRLTVL.

The sample holds a few counts of this clone. The chain is built from TRBV5-1 and TRBJ2-1; tentative D call: TRBD1 (5 bases). The CDR3 runs to 15 residues. Germline loops: CDR1 SGHRS, CDR2 YFSETQ. V lost 2 bases, J lost 9 bases, and 18 bases lay in between. CDR3 sequence: CASSFLGPNQGEQFF. CDR3 sequence (DNA): TGCGCCAGCAGCTTCCTTGGCCCTAACCAGGGTGAGCAGTTCTTC.

The V and J genes are TRBV5-6 and TRBJ1-1, with 7 bases that match TRBD1. Germline CDR1 and CDR2: SGHDT and YYEEEE. The J segment lost 10 bases and the V segment lost 5 bases, leaving 8 bases of the junction unmatched. There are 12 residues in the CDR3. CDR3 DNA: TGTGCCAGCAGTCCAGGGGGGAACTCAGCTTTCTTT. As protein: CASSPGGNSAFF.

The chain links TRBV11-2 to TRBJ2-1; 8 nucleotides agree with TRBD1. Germline V gives CDR1 SGHAT, CDR2 FQNNGV. This CDR3 is built from 15 residues. Trimming cost V 1 base and J 5 bases; bases outside gene matches: 4. CDR3 sequence (DNA): TGTGCCAGCAGCTTAGTACAGGGGGTACACAATGAGCAGTTCTTC. Translation: CASSLVQGVHNEQFF.

The CDR3 sequence: CASSVGGLVYEQYF. DNA for the CDR3: TGTGCCAGCAGCGTCGGGGGGCTCGTCTACGAGCAGTACTTC. The J gene is TRBJ2-7, the V gene TRBV9; possibly TRBD2 for D (7 bases). V was shortened by 2 bases and J by 3 bases, with 12 bases between the two germline ends. Per germline, CDR1 SGDLS and CDR2 YYNGEE. The CDR3 contains 14 residues.

This sequence joins TRBV2 and TRBJ2-1; possible D gene TRBD2, 6 bases. V shed 5 bases and J shed 9 bases, with 8 bases lying between them. Per germline, CDR1 SNHLY and CDR2 FYNNEI. The CDR3 spans 11 residues. CDR3 loop: CASSPEGEQFF. The CDR3 DNA is TGTGCCAGCAGTCCGGAGGGTGAGCAGTTCTTC.